The clone carrying this T cell receptor beta chain turned up a few times. The target antigen is unknown. This specimen comes from a study of T-cell reconstitution after alpha-beta-depleted transplantation in children. General study findings and limits: Recipient T cells and thymic progenitors that survived gave rise to the high TCRbeta diversity observed at day 60 in some patients.

For TCRbeta, the library was prepared with unique molecular identifiers. TCRdb fed the PCR reads into MiXCR, producing one record per CDR3 protein. The sample contains some 840,000 distinct CDR3 sequences, 16% of which appear only once. Trimming shortened V by 0 bases and J by 2 bases, and 9 bases separated the two germline ends. From germline, CDR1 is SGHRS and CDR2 YFSETQ. The CDR3 contains 14 residues. The specimen comprised PBMCs, mostly from graft donor cells, sampled 360 days after TCRalphabeta/CD19-depleted stem cell transplant. This TCR was recovered from a male patient aged 10-17 years who had a stem cell transplant for acute lymphoblastic leukemia, so the T cells may come from the graft donor. The chain has TRBV5-1 and TRBJ2-7; maybe TRBD1 (5 bases). This CDR3 reads CASSLVQGPYEQYF. CDR3 bases: TGCGCCAGCAGCTTGGTGCAGGGTCCCTACGAGCAGTACTTC.